This paragraph reports one T cell receptor beta chain. This sample includes further DNA sequences coding for the same CDR3. The sample comes from a study of blood T cell repertoires in COVID-19. Study overall: Donors in the United States, Italy and Spain gave samples during acute or convalescent COVID-19.

Germline CDR1 SGDLS, CDR2 YYNGEE. V was pared by 3 bases and J by 2 bases, with 1 base of the junction left unmatched. The CDR3 totals 14 residues. TCRdb's copy holds only in-frame clones and misses some; the assay was immunoSEQ multiplex PCR. Of fewer than 150,000 clones listed, approximately 80% were seen once; the top ten hold about 2.5%. Sequencing was done on a sample of peripheral blood. The V gene is TRBV9, the J gene TRBJ1-5; TRBD1 aligns across 8 bases. The TCR was taken from a man aged 45-65 years with acute or convalescent COVID-19. The CDR3 DNA follows: TGTGCCAGCAGCGCGGGACAGGGCAATCAGCCCCAGCATTTT. Its protein is CASSAGQGNQPQHF.